This TCR beta chain emerged from a study of shared clonotypes between healthy human individuals. Findings and limits, study-wide: Some clonotypes were shared by all four sorted-subset donors, while others were not shared. The non-shared ones had lower generation probabilities than the shared ones. The sharing of approximately 5.1% of naive CD4 clonotypes was seen across a handful of donors.

CD45RO-negative cells were positively selected for CCR7, leaving out terminally differentiated effector memory CD45RA+ cells. This clone appeared once. Its antigen is still unknown. Splitting of each subset's genomic DNA was done evenly across several immunoSEQ plates. The authors' processing: Without quality scores, immunoSEQ junctional reads could not be filtered like full-length reads. Assay: immunoSEQ multiplex PCR; the TCRdb copy retains only in-frame clones and omits some. That table gives V, J and clone size, and the DNA gave D and trimming. The repertoire includes around 1.9 million clones, about 94% of them detected once, and less than 2% sits in the top ten. Sample: naive CD8+ T cells from PBMCs. The TCR comes from a man between 18 and 29 years old in good health. Some clones in this sample may be carry-over from other donors' samples.

CDR3 loop: CASRDSEYEQYF. CDR3 sequence (DNA): TGTGCCAGCAGGGACAGTGAATACGAGCAGTACTTC. The chain links TRBV6-6 to TRBJ2-7, with a possible D match to TRBD1 (6 bases). CDR1 is MNHNY, CDR2 SVGAGI, per germline (reference sequence). Trimming left V 6 bases short and J 4 bases short, with 10 bases between. CDR3 size: 12 residues.